One T cell receptor beta chain is described in this entry. Its antigen is not known. This entry is derived from a study of T-cell memory formation after mild COVID-19. The germline V gene has CDR1 LGHDT and CDR2 YNNKEL (reference sequence). With V trimmed by 3 bases and J by 3 bases, 5 bases remained unmatched. The CDR3 runs 14 residues. cDNA libraries for TCR alpha and TCR beta, carrying sample barcodes and UMIs, came from 5'RACE with constant-segment primers. TCRdb used MiXCR to reprocess the 5' RACE reads, holding one entry per CDR3 protein. The sample lists about 160,000 distinct CDR3 sequences; roughly 31% were seen once. General observations from the study: Day 15 to 85 contractors were CD4/CD8 balanced; later expanders leaned CD4+. Some clones that responded turned up in pre-infection memory, which suggests that cross-reactive memory joined in. Clones which contracted sat mainly in CM and EM if CD4+, and in EMRA if CD8+.

This sequence originates from an adult woman who had mild COVID-19 (a few samples of this study predate the infection). Cell type and time point are not known. Sequencing was done on a sample of PBMCs or a T cell subset sorted from them (not recorded which). V and J are TRBV3-1 and TRBJ2-7; 7 positions match TRBD1. CDR3 loop: CASSHGTADYEQYF. The CDR3 DNA sequence: TGTGCCAGCAGCCACGGGACAGCAGACTACGAGCAGTACTTC.